Below, 2 T cell receptor beta chains from the same sample are listed, as sequenced in a study of T-cell reconstitution after alpha-beta-depleted transplantation in children. It was with unique molecular identifiers that the TCRbeta library was prepared. From the PCR reads, TCRdb called clonotypes with MiXCR, one entry per CDR3 protein. The repertoire holds about 640,000 distinct CDR3 sequences, with 16% as singletons. The sequences come from PBMCs from the stem cell graft donor, collected from the stem cell graft. These receptors originate from a human donor who donated a stem cell graft to a child with acute myeloid leukemia.

The CDR3 protein is CAISEPARAAPPYNSPLHF. The CDR3 nucleotides are TGTGCCATCAGTGAGCCAGCCCGGGCAGCTCCGCCCTATAATTCACCCCTCCACTTT. The chain combines TRBV10-3 with TRBJ1-6, with D hard to call. This CDR3 is 19 amino acids long. Germline loops: CDR1 ENHRY, CDR2 SYGVKD. The V end was cut by 2 bases, the J end by 2 bases, with 19 bases between.

The sample holds many counts of this clonotype. The rearrangement links TRBV7-2 to TRBJ2-7; D might be TRBD2 (5 bases). Per germline, CDR1 SGHTA and CDR2 FQGNSA. V was shortened by 0 bases and J by 0 bases, with 9 bases between the two germline ends. This CDR3 is built from 15 residues. The CDR3 loop is CASSLAVGVSYEQYF. CDR3 coding DNA: TGTGCCAGCAGCTTAGCAGTCGGGGTCTCCTACGAGCAGTACTTC.